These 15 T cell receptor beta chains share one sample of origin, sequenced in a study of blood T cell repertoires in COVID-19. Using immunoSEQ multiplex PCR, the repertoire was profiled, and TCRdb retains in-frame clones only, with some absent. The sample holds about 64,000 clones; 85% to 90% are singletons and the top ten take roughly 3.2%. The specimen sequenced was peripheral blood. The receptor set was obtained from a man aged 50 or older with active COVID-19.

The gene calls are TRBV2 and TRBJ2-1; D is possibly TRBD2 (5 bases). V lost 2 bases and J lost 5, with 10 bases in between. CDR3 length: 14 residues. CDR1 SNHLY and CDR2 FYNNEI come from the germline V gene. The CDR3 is CASSEMRADNEQFF. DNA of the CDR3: TGTGCCAGCAGTGAAATGCGGGCCGACAATGAGCAGTTCTTC.

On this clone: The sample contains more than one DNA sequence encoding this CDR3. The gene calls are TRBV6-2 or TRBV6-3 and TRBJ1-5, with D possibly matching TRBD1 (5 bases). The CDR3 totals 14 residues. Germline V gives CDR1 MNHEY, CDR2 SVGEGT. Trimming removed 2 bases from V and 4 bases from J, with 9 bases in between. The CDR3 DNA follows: TGTGCCAGCAGTTACCCGGGGGGGAATCAGCCCCAGCATTTT. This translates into CASSYPGGNQPQHF.

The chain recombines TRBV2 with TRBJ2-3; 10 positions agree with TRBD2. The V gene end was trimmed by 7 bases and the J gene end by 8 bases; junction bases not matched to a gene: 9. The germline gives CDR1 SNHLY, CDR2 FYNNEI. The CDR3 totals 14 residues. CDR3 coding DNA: TGTGCCAGCAAAGCGGGGGGGCGAATGGGTACGCAGTATTTT. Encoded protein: CASKAGGRMGTQYF.

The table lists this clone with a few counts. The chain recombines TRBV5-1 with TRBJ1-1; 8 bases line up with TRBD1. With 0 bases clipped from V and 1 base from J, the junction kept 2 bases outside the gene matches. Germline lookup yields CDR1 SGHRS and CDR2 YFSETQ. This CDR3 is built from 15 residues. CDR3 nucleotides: TGCGCCAGCAGCTTGGGAGGGACAGGGAACACTGAAGCTTTCTTT. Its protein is CASSLGGTGNTEAFF.

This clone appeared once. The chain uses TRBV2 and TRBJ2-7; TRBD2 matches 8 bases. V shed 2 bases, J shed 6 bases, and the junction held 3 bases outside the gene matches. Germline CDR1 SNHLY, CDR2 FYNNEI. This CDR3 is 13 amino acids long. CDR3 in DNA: TGTGCCAGCAGTGAAAGCGGGAGAGGCGAGCAGTACTTC. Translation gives CASSESGRGEQYF.

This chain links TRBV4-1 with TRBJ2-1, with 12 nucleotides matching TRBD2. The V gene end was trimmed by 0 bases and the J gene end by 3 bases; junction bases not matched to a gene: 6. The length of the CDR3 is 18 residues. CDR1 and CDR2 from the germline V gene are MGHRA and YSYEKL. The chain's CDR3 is CASSQEPGLAGLYNEQFF. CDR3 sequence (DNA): TGCGCCAGCAGCCAAGAACCCGGACTAGCGGGACTCTACAATGAGCAGTTCTTC.

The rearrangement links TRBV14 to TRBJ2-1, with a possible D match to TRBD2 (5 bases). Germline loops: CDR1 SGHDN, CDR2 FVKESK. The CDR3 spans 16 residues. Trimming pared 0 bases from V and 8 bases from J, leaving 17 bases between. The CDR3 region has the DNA TGTGCCAGCAGCCAAGATCCCGGACTGACCGGCGATGAGCAGTTCTTC. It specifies CASSQDPGLTGDEQFF.

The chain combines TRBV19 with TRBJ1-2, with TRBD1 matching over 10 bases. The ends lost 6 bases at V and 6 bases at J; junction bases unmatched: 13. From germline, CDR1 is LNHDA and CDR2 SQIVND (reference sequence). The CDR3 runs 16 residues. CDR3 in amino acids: CASRTTGTGVGDGYTF. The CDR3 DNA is TGTGCCAGTAGAACTACTGGGACAGGGGTAGGTGATGGCTACACCTTC. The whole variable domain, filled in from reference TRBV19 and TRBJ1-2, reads DGGITQSPKYLFRKEGQNVTLSCEQNLNHDAMYWYRQDPGQGLRLIYYSQIVNDFQKGDIAEGYSVSREKKESFPLTVTSAQKNPTAFYLCASRTTGTGVGDGYTFGSGTRLTVV.

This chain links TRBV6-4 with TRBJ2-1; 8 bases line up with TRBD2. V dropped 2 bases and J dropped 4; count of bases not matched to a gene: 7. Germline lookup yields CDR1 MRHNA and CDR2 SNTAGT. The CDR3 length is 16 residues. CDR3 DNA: TGTGCCAGCAGTGACGAAGCGGGGGTCCCTTACAATGAGCAGTTCTTC. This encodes CASSDEAGVPYNEQFF.

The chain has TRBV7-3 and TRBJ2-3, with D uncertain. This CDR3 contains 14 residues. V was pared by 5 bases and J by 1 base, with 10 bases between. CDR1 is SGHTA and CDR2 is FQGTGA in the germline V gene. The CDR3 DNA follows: TGTGCCAGCAGCCCACTGTCTCGCACAGATACGCAGTATTTT. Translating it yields CASSPLSRTDTQYF.

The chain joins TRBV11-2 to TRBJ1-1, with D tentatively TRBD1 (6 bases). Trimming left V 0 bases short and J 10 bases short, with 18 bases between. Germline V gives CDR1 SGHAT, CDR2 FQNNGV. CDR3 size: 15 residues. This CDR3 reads CASSLDHGGGLGAFF. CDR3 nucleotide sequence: TGTGCCAGCAGCTTAGACCATGGCGGGGGGCTAGGAGCTTTCTTT.

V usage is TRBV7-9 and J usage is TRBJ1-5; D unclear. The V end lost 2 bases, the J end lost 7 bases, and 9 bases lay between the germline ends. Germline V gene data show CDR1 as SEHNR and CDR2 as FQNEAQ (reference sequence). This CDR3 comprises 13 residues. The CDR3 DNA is TGTGCCAGCAGCTTACTGTCGGGACAGCCCCAGCATTTT. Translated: CASSLLSGQPQHF. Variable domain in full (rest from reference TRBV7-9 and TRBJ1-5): DTGVSQNPRHKITKRGQNVTFRCDPISEHNRLYWYRQTLGQGPEFLTYFQNEAQLEKSRLLSDRFSAERPKGSFSTLEIQRTEQGDSAMYLCASSLLSGQPQHFGDGTRLSIL.

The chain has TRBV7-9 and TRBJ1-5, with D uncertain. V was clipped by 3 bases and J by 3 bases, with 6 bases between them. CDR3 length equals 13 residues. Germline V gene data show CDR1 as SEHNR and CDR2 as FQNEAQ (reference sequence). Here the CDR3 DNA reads TGTGCCAGCAGCTTGAGGTCCAATCAGCCCCAGCATTTT. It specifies CASSLRSNQPQHF. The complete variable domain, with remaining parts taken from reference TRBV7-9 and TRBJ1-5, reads DTGVSQNPRHKITKRGQNVTFRCDPISEHNRLYWYRQTLGQGPEFLTYFQNEAQLEKSRLLSDRFSAERPKGSFSTLEIQRTEQGDSAMYLCASSLRSNQPQHFGDGTRLSIL.

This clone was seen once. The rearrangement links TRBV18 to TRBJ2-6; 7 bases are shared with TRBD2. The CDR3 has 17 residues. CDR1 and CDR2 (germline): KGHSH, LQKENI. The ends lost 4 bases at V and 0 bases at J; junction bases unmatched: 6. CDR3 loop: CASSRLAELSGANVLTF. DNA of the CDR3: TGTGCCAGCTCACGGCTAGCGGAGCTCTCTGGGGCCAACGTCCTGACTTTC.

The CDR3 spells CASSQREFSDTQYF. The CDR3, as DNA: TGTGCCAGCAGCCAAAGGGAGTTCAGCGATACGCAGTATTTT. The chain combines TRBV21-1 with TRBJ2-3; the table gives TRBD2 as D, unverified against the DNA. TRBV21-1 is tagged as a pseudogene. The CDR3 contains 14 residues.